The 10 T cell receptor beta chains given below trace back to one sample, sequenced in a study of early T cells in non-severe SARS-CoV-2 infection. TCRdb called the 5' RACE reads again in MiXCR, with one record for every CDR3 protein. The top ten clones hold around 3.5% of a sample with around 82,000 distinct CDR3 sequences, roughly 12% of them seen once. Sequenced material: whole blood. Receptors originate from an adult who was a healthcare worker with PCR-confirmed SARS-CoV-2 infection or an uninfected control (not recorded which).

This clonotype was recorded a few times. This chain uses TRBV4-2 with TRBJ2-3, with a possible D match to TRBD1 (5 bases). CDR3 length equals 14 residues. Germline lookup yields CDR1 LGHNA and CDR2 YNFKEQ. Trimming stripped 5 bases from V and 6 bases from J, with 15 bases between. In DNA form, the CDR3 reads TGTGCCAGCAGCGGGGCGGCGTCAAGGGATACGCAGTATTTT. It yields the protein CASSGAASRDTQYF.

CDR3: CAISLLAGGGNEQFF. CDR3 in DNA: TGTGCCATCAGCTTACTAGCGGGAGGTGGAAATGAGCAGTTCTTC. The chain has TRBV10-3 and TRBJ2-1, with 12 bases identical to TRBD2. CDR3 length: 15 residues. Germline CDR1 is ENHRY and CDR2 is SYGVKD. Trimming took 6 bases from V and 7 from J; bases not matched to a gene: 7.

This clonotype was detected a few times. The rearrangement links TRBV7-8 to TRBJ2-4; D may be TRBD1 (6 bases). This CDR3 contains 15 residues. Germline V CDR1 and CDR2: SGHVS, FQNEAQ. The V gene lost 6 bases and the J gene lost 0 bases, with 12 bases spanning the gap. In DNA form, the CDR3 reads TGTGCCAGCAGTATAAGGGGGACAGCCAAAAACATTCAGTACTTC. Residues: CASSIRGTAKNIQYF.

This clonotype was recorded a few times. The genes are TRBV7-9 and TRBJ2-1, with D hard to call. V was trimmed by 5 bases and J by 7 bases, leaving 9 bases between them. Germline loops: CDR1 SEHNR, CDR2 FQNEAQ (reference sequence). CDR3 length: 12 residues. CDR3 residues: CASSRNGNEQFF. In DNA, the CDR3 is TGTGCCAGCAGCCGAAACGGGAATGAGCAGTTCTTC.

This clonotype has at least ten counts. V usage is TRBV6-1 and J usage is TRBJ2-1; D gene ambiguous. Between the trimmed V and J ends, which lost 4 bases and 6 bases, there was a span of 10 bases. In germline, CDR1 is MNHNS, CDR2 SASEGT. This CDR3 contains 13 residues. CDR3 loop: CASSVTKGNEQFF. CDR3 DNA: TGTGCCAGCAGTGTAACAAAAGGCAATGAGCAGTTCTTC.

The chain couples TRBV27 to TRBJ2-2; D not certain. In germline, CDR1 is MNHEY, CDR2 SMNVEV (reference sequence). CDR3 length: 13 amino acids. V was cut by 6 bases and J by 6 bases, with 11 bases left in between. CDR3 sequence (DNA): TGTGCCAGCAGCTTGGTTTCGGCCGGGGAGCTGTTTTTT. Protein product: CASSLVSAGELFF.

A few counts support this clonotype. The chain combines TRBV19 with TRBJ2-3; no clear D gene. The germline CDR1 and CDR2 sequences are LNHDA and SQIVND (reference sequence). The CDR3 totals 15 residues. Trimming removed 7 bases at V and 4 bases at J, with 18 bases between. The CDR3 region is CASTLTIMKSDTQYF. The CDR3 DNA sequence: TGTGCCAGTACCCTAACTATTATGAAGTCAGATACGCAGTATTTT.

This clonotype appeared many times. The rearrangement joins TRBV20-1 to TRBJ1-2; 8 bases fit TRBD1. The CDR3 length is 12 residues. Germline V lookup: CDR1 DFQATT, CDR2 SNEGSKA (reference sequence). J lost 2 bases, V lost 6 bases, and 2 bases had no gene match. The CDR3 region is CSARQGNYGYTF. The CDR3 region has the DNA TGCAGTGCCCGACAGGGGAACTATGGCTACACCTTC.

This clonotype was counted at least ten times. CDR3 DNA sequence: TGTGCCAGTAGTATCAAGGAAACCCCCTCTGGGGCCAACGTCCTGACTTTC. Translating gives CASSIKETPSGANVLTF. This chain uses TRBV19 with TRBJ2-6; D unclear. Deletions cut 3 bases from V and 0 bases from J, with 12 bases between. There are 17 residues in the CDR3. Germline V gene lookup returns CDR1 LNHDA and CDR2 SQIVND (reference sequence).

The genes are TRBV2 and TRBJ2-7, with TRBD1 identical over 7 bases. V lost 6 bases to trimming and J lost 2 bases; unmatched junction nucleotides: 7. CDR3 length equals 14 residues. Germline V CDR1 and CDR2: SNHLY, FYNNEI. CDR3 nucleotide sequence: TGTGCCAGCAGGCCGGGACAGCTCCCCTACGAGCAGTACTTC. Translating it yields CASRPGQLPYEQYF.